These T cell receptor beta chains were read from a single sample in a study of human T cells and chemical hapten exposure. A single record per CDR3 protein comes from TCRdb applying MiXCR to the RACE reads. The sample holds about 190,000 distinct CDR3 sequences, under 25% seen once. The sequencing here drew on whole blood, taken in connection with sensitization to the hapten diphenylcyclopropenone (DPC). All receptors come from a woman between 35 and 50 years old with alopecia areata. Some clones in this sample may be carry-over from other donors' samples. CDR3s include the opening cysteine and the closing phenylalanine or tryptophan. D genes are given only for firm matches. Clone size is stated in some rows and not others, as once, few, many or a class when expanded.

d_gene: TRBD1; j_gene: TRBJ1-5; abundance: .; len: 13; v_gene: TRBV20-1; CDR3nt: TGCAGTGCTGGGACAGGGCAAAATCAGCCCCAGCATTTT; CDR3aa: CSAGTGQNQPQHF
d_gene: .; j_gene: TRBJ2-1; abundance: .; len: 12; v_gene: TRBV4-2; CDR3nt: TGTGCCAGCAGCACACAGGGAAATGAGCAGTTCTTC; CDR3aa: CASSTQGNEQFF
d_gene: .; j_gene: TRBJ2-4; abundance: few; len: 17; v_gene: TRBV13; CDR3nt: TGTGCCAGCAGCTTAAGGACCGAGGGTTTAGCCAAAAACATTCAGTACTTC; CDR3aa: CASSLRTEGLAKNIQYF
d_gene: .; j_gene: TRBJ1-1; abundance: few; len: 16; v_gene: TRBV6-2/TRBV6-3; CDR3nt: TGTGCCAGCAGTTCTGCCTCAGGGAACGAAAGGACTGAAGCTTTCTTT; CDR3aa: CASSSASGNERTEAFF
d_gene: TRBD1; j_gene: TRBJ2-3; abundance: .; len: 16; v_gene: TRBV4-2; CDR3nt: TGTGCCAGCAGCTCCCGACAGGGGTCGGACACAGATACGCAGTATTTT; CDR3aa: CASSSRQGSDTDTQYF
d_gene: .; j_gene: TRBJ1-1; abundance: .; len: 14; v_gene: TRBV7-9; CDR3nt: TGTGCCAGCAGCTTAAATTCGGCCGGCACTGAAGCTTTCTTT; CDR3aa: CASSLNSAGTEAFF
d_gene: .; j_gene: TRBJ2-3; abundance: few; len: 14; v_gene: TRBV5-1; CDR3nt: TGCGCCAGCAGCATTCGAGGGGACCGGGATACGCAGTATTTT; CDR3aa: CASSIRGDRDTQYF
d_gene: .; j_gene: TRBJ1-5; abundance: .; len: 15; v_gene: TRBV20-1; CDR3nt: TGCAGTGCTAGAGGGGAGGGCGCGAGCAATCAGCCCCAGCATTTT; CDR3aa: CSARGEGASNQPQHF
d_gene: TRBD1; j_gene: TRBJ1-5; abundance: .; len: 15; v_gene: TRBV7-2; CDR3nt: TGTGCCAGCAGCTTAAGACAGGGCGACAATCAGCCCCAGCATTTT; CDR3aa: CASSLRQGDNQPQHF
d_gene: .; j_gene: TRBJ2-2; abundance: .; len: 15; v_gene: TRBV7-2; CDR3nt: TGTGCCAGCAGCTTAGTGGGGGTTGGCACCGGGGAGCTGTTTTTT; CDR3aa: CASSLVGVGTGELFF
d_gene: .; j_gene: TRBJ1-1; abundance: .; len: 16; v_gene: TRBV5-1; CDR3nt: TGCGCCAGCAGCTGGCGGGACGGAGAGTGGAACACTGAAGCTTTCTTT; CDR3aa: CASSWRDGEWNTEAFF
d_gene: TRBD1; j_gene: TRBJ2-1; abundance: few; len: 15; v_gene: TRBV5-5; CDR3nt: TGTGCCAGCAGCTTGCGTCAGGGGGCCTACAATGAGCAGTTCTTC; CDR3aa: CASSLRQGAYNEQFF
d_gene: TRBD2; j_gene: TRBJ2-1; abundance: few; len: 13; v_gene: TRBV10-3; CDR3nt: TGTGCCATAGGAGCGGGAGAATTCGATGAGCAGTTCTTC; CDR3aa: CAIGAGEFDEQFF
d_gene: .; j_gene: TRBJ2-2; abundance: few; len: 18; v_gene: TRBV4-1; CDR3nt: TGCGCCAGCAGCCAAGATTTTGGCAGGGGTCCCCCAACCGGGGAGCTGTTTTTT; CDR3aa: CASSQDFGRGPPTGELFF
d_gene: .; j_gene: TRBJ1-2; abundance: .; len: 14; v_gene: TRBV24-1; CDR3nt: TGTGCCACCAGTGATGTCGGGGTCGGGTATGGCTACACCTTC; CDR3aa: CATSDVGVGYGYTF
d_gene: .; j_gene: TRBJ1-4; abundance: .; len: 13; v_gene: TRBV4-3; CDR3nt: TGCGCCAGCAGCCAAGATCGGGCTACGTCGGTGTTTTTT; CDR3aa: CASSQDRATSVFF
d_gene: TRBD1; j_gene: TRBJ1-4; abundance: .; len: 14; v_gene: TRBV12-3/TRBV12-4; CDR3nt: TGTGCCAGCAGTGGGACAGGGGGCTTGGTAAAACTGTTTTTT; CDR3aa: CASSGTGGLVKLFF
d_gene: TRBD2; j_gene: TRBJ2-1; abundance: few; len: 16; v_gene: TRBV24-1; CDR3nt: TGTGCCACCAGTGATTCGGAAGCGGGAGTGTACAATGAGCAGTTCTTC; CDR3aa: CATSDSEAGVYNEQFF
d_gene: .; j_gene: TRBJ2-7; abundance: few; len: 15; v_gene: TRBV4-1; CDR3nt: TGCGCCAGCAGCCAAGAGAACGGGGGTGGCTACGAGCAGTACTTC; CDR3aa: CASSQENGGGYEQYF
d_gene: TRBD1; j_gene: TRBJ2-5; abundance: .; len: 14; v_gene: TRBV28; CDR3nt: TGTGCCAGCAGTGACAGGGGGACCCAAGAGACCCAGTACTTC; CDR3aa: CASSDRGTQETQYF
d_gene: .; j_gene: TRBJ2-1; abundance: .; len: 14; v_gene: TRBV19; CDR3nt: TGTGCCAGTAGCGCCGGGACTGGCTACAATGAGCAGTTCTTC; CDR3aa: CASSAGTGYNEQFF
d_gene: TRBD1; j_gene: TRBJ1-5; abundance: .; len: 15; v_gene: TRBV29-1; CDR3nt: TGCAGCGTTCTCCCCGGGACAGGGAACAATCAGCCCCAGCATTTT; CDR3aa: CSVLPGTGNNQPQHF
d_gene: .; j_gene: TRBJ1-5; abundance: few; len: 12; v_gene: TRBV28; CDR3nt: TGTGCCAGCAGTCATCGCAATCAGCCCCAGCATTTT; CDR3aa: CASSHRNQPQHF
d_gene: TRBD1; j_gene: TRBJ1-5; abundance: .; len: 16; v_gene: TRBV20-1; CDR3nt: TGCAGTGCTAGAGGCCTCGGACAGGGCGGCAATCAGCCCCAGCATTTT; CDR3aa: CSARGLGQGGNQPQHF
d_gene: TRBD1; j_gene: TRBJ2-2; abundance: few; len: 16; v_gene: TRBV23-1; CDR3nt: TGCGCCAGCAGTCACAGGGGACAGGATAACACCGGGGAGCTGTTTTTT; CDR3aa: CASSHRGQDNTGELFF
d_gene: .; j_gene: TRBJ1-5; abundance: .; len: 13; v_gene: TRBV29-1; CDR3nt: TGCAGCGTTGGACCGGGACCCAATCAGCCCCAGCATTTT; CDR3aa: CSVGPGPNQPQHF
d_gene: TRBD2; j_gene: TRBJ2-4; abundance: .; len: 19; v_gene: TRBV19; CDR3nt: TGTGCCAGCCGAGAAGCTAGCGGGAGAGTTACTGTAGCCAAAAACATTCAGTACTTC; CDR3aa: CASREASGRVTVAKNIQYF